This T cell receptor (beta chain) was captured in a study of OX40 agonist ivuxolimab in advanced cancers. The overall study: Patients took ivuxolimab, an agonistic anti-OX40 (CD134) antibody. Patients assigned to dose escalation were diagnosed with hepatocellular carcinoma, melanoma, renal cell or head and neck cancer.

Anyone with autoimmune disease history or systemic immunosuppression was excluded. Germline values: CDR1 LNHDA, CDR2 SQIVND (reference sequence). The junction had 17 bases not matched to a gene; V was cut back by 7 bases and J by 7 bases. The CDR3 is 18 residues long. The assay was immunoSEQ multiplex PCR, and TCRdb's table has in-frame clones only and misses some. The profile shows under 95,000 clones, approximately 89% of them singletons. The TCR was taken from an adult with an advanced solid tumor such as melanoma, head and neck, liver or kidney cancer. This chain joins TRBV19 and TRBJ2-1; 12 nucleotides align to TRBD2. Here the sequenced sample was CD4+ or CD8+ T cells sorted from blood, taken in a trial of the OX40 agonist ivuxolimab. CDR3 in DNA: TGTGCCAGTACCACCGTGGTGCCCGGGACTAGCGGGCGTAATGAGCAGTTCTTC. It encodes CASTTVVPGTSGRNEQFF.